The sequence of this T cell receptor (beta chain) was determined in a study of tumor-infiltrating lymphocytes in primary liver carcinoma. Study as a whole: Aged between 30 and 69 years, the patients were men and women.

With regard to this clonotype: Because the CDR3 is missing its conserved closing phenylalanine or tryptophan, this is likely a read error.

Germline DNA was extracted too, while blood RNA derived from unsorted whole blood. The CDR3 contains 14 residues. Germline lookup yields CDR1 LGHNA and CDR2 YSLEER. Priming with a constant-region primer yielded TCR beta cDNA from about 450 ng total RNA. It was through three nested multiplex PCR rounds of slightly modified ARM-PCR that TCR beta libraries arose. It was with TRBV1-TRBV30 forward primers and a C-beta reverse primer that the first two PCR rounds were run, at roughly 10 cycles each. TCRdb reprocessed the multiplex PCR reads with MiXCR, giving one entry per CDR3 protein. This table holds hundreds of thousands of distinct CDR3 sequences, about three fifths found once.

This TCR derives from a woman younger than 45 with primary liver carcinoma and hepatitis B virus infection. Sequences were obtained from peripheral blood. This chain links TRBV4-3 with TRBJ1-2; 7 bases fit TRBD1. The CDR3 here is CASSLGQPSYDYTY. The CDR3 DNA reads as TGCGCCAGCAGCCTGGGACAGCCGTCCTATGACTACACCTAC.